This T cell receptor beta chain stems from a study of beta chain features in type 1 diabetes. About the study: The samples had 90 million to 130 million sorted cells examined in all.

Points on this clone: The antigen is undetermined.

The isolated RNA, all of it, was reverse transcribed, so expressed TCRB transcripts were what got sequenced. Using immunoSEQ multiplex PCR, the repertoire was profiled, and TCRdb retains in-frame clones only, with some absent. This repertoire shows 120,000 or so clones, 15% to 20% found once; its top ten account for 2.6%. Study-level results: People with Type 1 diabetes carried modestly yet significantly shorter TCRB CDR3s in all four CD4+ subsets.

V was trimmed by 1 base and J by 3 bases, leaving 7 bases between them. The CDR3 is 13 residues long. From germline, CDR1 is GTSNPN and CDR2 SVGIG (reference sequence). Researchers reported sorting CD4+ naive, central memory, regulatory and stem cell-like memory cells via CD45RO/CCR7/CD25/CD127/CD95/CD27. The sequence derives from a man aged 18-30 years with type 1 diabetes. Sequencing was done on a sample of central memory CD4+ T cells from blood. The chain links TRBV30 to TRBJ1-5; D uncertain. In nucleotides, the CDR3 is TGTGCCTGGAGTGGGAATGACAATCAGCCCCAGCATTTT. Translated, it gives CAWSGNDNQPQHF.